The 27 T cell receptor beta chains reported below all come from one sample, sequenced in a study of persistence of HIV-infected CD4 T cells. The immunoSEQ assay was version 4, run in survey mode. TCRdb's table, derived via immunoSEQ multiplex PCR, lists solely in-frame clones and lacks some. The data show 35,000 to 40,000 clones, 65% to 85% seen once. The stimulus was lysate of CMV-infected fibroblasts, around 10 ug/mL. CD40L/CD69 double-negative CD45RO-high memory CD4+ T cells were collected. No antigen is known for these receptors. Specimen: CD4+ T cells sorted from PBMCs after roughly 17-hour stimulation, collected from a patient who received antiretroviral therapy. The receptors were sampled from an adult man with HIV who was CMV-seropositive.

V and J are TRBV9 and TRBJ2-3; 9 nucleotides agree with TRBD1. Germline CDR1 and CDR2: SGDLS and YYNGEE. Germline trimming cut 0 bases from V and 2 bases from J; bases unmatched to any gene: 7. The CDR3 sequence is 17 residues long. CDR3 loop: CASSVVGTGFNTDTQYF. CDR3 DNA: TGTGCCAGCAGCGTAGTGGGGACAGGGTTTAACACAGATACGCAGTATTTT.

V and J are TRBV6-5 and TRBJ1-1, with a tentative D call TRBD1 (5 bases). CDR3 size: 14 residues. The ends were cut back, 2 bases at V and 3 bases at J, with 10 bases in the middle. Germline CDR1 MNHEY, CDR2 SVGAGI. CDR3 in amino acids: CASSYRGGDTEAFF. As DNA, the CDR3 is TGTGCCAGCAGTTACAGGGGTGGGGACACTGAAGCTTTCTTT.

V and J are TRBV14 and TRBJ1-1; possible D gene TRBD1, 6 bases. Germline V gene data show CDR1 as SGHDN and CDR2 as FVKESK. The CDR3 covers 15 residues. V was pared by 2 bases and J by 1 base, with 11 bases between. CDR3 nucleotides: TGTGCCAGCAGCCAACTCACAGGGACGAACACTGAAGCTTTCTTT. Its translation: CASSQLTGTNTEAFF.

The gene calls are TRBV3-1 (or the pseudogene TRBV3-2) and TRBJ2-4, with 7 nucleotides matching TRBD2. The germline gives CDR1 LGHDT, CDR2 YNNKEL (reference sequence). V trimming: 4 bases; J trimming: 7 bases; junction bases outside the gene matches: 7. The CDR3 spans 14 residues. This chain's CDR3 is CASSPSSGTNIQYF. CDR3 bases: TGTGCCAGCAGCCCTTCTAGCGGTACCAACATTCAGTACTTC.

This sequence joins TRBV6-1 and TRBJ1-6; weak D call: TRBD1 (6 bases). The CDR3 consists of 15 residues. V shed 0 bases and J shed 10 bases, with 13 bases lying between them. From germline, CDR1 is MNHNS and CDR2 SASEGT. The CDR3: CASSEATGYGSPLHF. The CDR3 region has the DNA TGTGCCAGCAGTGAAGCTACAGGGTACGGGTCACCCCTCCACTTT.

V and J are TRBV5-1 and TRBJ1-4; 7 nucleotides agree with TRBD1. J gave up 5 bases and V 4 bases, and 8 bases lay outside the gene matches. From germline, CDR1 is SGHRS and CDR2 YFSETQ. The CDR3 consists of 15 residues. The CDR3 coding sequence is TGCGCCAGCAGCCCCCAGGGGGGGCCAAATGAAAAACTGTTTTTT. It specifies CASSPQGGPNEKLFF.

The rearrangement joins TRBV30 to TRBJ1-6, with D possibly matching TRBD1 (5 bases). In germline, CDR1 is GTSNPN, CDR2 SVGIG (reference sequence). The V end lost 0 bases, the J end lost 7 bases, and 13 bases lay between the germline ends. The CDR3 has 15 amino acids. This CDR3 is CAWSVAGNKNSPLHF. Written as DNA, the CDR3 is TGTGCCTGGAGTGTGGCAGGGAATAAAAATTCACCCCTCCACTTT.

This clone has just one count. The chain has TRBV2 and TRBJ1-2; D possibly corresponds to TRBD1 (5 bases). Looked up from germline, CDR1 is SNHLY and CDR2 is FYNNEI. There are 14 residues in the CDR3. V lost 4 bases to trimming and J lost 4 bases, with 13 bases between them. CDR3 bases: TGTGCCAGCAGTGTTGAGAGGGGTGGCTATGGCTACACCTTC. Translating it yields CASSVERGGYGYTF.

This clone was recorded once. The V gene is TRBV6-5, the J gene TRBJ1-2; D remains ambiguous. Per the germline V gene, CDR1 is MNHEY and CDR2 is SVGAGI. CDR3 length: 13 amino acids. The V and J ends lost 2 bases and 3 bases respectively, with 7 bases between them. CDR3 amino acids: CASSYDNDYGYTF. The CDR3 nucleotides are TGTGCCAGCAGTTACGATAACGACTATGGCTACACCTTC.

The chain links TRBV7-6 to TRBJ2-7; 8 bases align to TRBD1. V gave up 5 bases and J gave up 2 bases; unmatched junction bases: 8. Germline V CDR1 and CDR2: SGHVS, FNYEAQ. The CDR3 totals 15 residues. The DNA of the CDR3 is TGTGCCAGCAGCCTCTCAGGGACAGGCCCCTACGAGCAGTACTTC. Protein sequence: CASSLSGTGPYEQYF.

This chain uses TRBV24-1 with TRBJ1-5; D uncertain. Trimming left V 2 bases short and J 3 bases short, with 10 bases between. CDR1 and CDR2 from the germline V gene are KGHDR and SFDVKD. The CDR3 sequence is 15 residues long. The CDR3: CATSDSRAFNQPQHF. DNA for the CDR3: TGTGCCACCAGTGATTCGCGGGCCTTCAATCAGCCCCAGCATTTT.

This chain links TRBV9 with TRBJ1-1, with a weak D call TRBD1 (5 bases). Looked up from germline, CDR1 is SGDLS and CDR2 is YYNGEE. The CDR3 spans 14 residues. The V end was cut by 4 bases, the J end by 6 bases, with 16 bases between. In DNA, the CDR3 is TGTGCCAGCAGCATCGACAGCTGGGACGCTGAAGCTTTCTTT. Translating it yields CASSIDSWDAEAFF.

The CDR3, as DNA: TGTGCCAGCAGCGTAGGTGCGGGGGCGCTAACCGGGGAGCTGTTTTTT. As protein: CASSVGAGALTGELFF. This chain uses TRBV9 with TRBJ2-2; a possible D gene is TRBD2 (7 bases). The CDR3 contains 16 residues. V lost 0 bases and J 5 bases, leaving 14 bases between the germline ends. Per germline, CDR1 SGDLS and CDR2 YYNGEE.

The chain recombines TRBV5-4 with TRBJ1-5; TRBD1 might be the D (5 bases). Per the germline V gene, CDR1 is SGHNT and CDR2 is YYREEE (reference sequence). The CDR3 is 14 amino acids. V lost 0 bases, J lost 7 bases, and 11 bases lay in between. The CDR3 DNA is TGTGCCAGCAGCTTGGGGGGGATAGGGCAGCCCCAGCATTTT. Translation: CASSLGGIGQPQHF.

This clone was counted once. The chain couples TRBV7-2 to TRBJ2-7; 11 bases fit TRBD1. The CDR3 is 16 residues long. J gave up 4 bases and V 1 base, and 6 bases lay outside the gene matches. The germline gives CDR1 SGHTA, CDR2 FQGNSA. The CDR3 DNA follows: TGTGCCAGCAGCTTAGGTGTAGGGACAGGGGGGTACGAGCAGTACTTC. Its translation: CASSLGVGTGGYEQYF. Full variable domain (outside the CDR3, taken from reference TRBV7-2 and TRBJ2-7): GAGVSQSPSNKVTEKGKDVELRCDPISGHTALYWYRQSLGQGLEFLIYFQGNSAPDKSGLPSDRFSAERTGGSVSTLTIQRTQQEDSAVYLCASSLGVGTGGYEQYFGPGTRLTVT.

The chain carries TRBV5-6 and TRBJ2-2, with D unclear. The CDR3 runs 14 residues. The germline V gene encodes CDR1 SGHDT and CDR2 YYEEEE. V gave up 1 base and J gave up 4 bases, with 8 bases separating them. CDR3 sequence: CASSLSGFTGELFF. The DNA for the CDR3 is TGTGCCAGCAGCTTGTCCGGGTTCACCGGGGAGCTGTTTTTT. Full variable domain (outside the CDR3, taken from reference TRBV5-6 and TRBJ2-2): DAGVTQSPTHLIKTRGQQVTLRCSPKSGHDTVSWYQQALGQGPQFIFQYYEEEERQRGNFPDRFSGHQFPNYSSELNVNALLLGDSALYLCASSLSGFTGELFFGEGSRLTVL.

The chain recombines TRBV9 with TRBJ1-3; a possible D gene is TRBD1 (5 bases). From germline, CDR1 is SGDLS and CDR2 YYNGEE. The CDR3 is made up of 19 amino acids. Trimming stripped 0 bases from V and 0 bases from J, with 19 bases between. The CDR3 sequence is CASSVGDPRGTASGNTIYF. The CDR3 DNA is TGTGCCAGCAGCGTAGGGGACCCCCGAGGGACGGCCTCTGGAAACACCATATATTTT. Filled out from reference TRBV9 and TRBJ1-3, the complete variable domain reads DSGVTQTPKHLITATGQRVTLRCSPRSGDLSVYWYQQSLDQGLQFLIQYYNGEERAKGNILERFSAQQFPDLHSELNLSSLELGDSALYFCASSVGDPRGTASGNTIYFGEGSWLTVV.

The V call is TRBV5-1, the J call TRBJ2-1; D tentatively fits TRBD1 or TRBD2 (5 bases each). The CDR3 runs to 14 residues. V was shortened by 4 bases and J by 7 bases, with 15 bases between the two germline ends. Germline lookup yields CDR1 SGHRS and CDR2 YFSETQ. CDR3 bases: TGCGCCAGCAGCCCGATGGGGGATCAGAATGAGCAGTTCTTC. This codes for CASSPMGDQNEQFF.

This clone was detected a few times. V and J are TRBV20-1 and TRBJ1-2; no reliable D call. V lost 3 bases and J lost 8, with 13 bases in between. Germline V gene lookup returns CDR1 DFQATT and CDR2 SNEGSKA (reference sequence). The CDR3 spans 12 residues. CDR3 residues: CSASKERDGYTF. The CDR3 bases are TGCAGTGCTAGTAAGGAGCGCGACGGCTACACCTTC.

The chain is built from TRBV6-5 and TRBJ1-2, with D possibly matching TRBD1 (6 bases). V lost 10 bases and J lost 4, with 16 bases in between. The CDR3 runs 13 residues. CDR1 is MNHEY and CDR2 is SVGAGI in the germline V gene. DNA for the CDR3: TGTGCCACCTTAGAGGGGACACCCTATGGCTACACCTTC. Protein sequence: CATLEGTPYGYTF.

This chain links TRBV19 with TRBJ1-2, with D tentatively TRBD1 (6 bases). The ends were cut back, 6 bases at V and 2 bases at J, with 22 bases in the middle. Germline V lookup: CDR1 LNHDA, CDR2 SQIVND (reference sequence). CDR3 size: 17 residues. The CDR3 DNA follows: TGTGCCAGTAGGCACGGGACACTTGATGGTGGCAACTATGGCTACACCTTC. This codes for CASRHGTLDGGNYGYTF. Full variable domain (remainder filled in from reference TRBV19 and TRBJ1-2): DGGITQSPKYLFRKEGQNVTLSCEQNLNHDAMYWYRQDPGQGLRLIYYSQIVNDFQKGDIAEGYSVSREKKESFPLTVTSAQKNPTAFYLCASRHGTLDGGNYGYTFGSGTRLTVV.

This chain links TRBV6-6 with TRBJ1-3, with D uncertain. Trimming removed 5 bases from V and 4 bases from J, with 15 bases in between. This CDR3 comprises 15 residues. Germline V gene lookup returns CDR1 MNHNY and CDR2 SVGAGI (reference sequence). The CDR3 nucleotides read TGTGCCAGCAGTCCCAAGGACCATCCGGGAAACACCATATATTTT. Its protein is CASSPKDHPGNTIYF.

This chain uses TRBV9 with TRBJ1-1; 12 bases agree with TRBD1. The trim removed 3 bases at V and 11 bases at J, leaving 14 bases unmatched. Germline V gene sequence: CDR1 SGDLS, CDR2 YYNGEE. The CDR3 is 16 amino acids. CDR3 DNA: TGTGCCAGCAGCGCCTCGAACCCCGGGACAGGGGGCTCTGCTTTCTTT. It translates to CASSASNPGTGGSAFF.

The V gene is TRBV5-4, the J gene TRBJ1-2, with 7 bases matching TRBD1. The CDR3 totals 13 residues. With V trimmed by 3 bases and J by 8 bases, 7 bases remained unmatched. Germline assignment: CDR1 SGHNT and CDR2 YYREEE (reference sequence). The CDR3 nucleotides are TGTGCCAGCAGCTCTACAGGGGTTGGAGGCTACACCTTC. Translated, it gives CASSSTGVGGYTF.

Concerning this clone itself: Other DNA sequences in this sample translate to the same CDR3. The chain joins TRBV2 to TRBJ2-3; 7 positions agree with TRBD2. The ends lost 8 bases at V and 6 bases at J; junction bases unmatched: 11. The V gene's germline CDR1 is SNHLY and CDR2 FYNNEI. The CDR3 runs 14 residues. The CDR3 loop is CASSAERGRDTQYF. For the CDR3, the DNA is TGTGCCAGCTCGGCGGAGCGGGGAAGGGATACGCAGTATTTT.

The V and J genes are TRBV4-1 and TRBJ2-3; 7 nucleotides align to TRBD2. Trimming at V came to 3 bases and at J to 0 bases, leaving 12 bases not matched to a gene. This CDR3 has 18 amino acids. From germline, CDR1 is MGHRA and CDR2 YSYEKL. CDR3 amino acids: CASSQDDPLAASTDTQYF. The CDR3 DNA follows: TGCGCCAGCAGCCAGGACGACCCTCTAGCGGCCAGCACAGATACGCAGTATTTT.

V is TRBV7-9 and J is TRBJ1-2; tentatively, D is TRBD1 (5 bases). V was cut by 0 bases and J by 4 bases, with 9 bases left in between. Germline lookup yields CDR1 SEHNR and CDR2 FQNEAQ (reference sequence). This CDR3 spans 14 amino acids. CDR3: CASSLAGTIYGYTF. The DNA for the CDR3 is TGTGCCAGCAGCTTAGCCGGGACTATCTATGGCTACACCTTC.